Below, 23 T cell receptor beta chains from the same sample are listed, as sequenced in a study of cytomegalovirus exposure and HLA in healthy donors. The repertoire was sequenced with immunoSEQ multiplex PCR; TCRdb's copy has only in-frame clones and lacks some. The sample contains fewer than 95,000 clones, 85% to 95% of which appear only once. The specimen was PBMCs. The receptors were sampled from a woman between 18 and 29 years old in good health and CMV-seronegative.

This clone was counted once. J is TRBJ2-7 and V is TRBV5-1; TRBD1 is a possible D gene (5 bases). The CDR3 runs to 13 residues. Germline CDR1 reads SGHRS; CDR2 reads YFSETQ. The ends were cut back, 0 bases at V and 3 bases at J, with 7 bases in the middle. CDR3 residues: CASSLVGDYEQYF. CDR3 sequence (DNA): TGCGCCAGCAGCTTGGTAGGGGACTACGAGCAGTACTTC.

V and J are TRBV7-8 and TRBJ2-7; 8 positions agree with TRBD2. The germline V gene encodes CDR1 SGHVS and CDR2 FQNEAQ. CDR3 length: 14 residues. Trimming took 7 bases from V and 3 from J; bases not matched to a gene: 8. The CDR3 DNA reads TGTGCCAGCATCCCGGGGGGGATGGGCTACGAGCAGTACTTC. This gives the protein CASIPGGMGYEQYF.

The sample holds one count of this clone. The chain combines TRBV11-2 with TRBJ1-3; unclear D gene. Per germline, CDR1 SGHAT and CDR2 FQNNGV. The CDR3 has 15 amino acids. V shed 4 bases and J shed 1 base, with 11 bases lying between them. The CDR3 is CASSYSGGSGNTIYF. The DNA for the CDR3 is TGTGCCAGCAGCTATTCCGGAGGGTCTGGAAACACCATATATTTT.

The rearrangement uses TRBV19 and TRBJ1-2, with 10 bases matching TRBD1. The CDR3 runs 16 residues. J was trimmed by 4 bases and V by 5 bases; bases with no gene match: 10. Germline V gene data show CDR1 as LNHDA and CDR2 as SQIVND (reference sequence). CDR3 in DNA: TGTGCCAGTAGTGTTACCGGGACAGGGGATGTCTATGGCTACACCTTC. Protein: CASSVTGTGDVYGYTF.

This rearrangement joins TRBV2 to TRBJ1-5; 11 nucleotides align to TRBD1. V gave up 6 bases and J gave up 7 bases; unmatched junction bases: 8. Germline V gene sequence: CDR1 SNHLY, CDR2 FYNNEI. The CDR3 has 15 amino acids. CDR3 amino acids: CASSADRGLGQPQHF. DNA of the CDR3: TGTGCCAGCAGCGCGGACAGGGGGCTCGGACAGCCCCAGCATTTT. Drawing the rest from reference TRBV2 and TRBJ1-5, the complete variable domain is EPEVTQTPSHQVTQMGQEVILRCVPISNHLYFYWYRQILGQKVEFLVSFYNNEISEKSEIFDDQFSVERPDGSNFTLKIRSTKLEDSAMYFCASSADRGLGQPQHFGDGTRLSIL.

This clone was observed a single time. The V and J genes are TRBV6-5 and TRBJ1-2; D remains ambiguous. The CDR3 loop spans 14 amino acids. The V gene's germline CDR1 is MNHEY and CDR2 SVGAGI. The V end lost 6 bases, the J end lost 3 bases, and 14 bases lay between the germline ends. Here the CDR3 reads CASSSLSGHYGYTF. CDR3 bases: TGTGCCAGCAGCAGCTTATCTGGGCACTATGGCTACACCTTC.

This rearrangement joins TRBV5-1 to TRBJ2-5; a weak D match, TRBD2 (5 bases). V lost 4 bases and J 5 bases, leaving 12 bases between the germline ends. Per germline, CDR1 SGHRS and CDR2 YFSETQ. This CDR3 is built from 13 residues. DNA of the CDR3: TGCGCCAGCAGCCCAGGACTTGTGGAGACCCAGTACTTC. Protein: CASSPGLVETQYF.

The chain recombines TRBV5-1 with TRBJ2-3, with 12 bases aligning to TRBD1. The V segment lost 4 bases and the J segment 3 bases; nucleotides outside the gene matches: 6. Germline CDR1 reads SGHRS; CDR2 reads YFSETQ. The CDR3 spans 16 residues. The CDR3 here is CASSLGTGGITDTQYF. Written as DNA, the CDR3 is TGCGCCAGCAGCCTAGGGACAGGGGGCATTACAGATACGCAGTATTTT.

As DNA, the CDR3 is TGTGCCAGCAGCGCCTTTGAGGGAAGCACTGAAGCTTTCTTT. Translation: CASSAFEGSTEAFF. V usage is TRBV2 and J usage is TRBJ1-1; no definite D call. The CDR3 covers 14 residues. Germline V CDR1 and CDR2: SNHLY, FYNNEI. V was pared by 6 bases and J by 4 bases, with 15 bases between.

This chain uses TRBV28 with TRBJ1-1; TRBD1 is a possible D gene (6 bases). Trimming took off 5 bases at V and 0 bases at J, with 22 bases between the two ends. The CDR3 consists of 18 residues. Germline CDR1 and CDR2: MDHEN and SYDVKM. CDR3 sequence: CASSTHREQGMLNTEAFF. The CDR3 DNA follows: TGTGCCAGCAGTACCCACAGGGAGCAGGGGATGTTGAACACTGAAGCTTTCTTT.

Here the CDR3 DNA reads TGTGCCAGCAGCTCCCTTTCAGGGTCAGCTGCCGGGGAGCTGTTTTTT. It codes for CASSSLSGSAAGELFF. J is TRBJ2-2 and V is TRBV7-6; perhaps TRBD1 as D (5 bases). Per the germline V gene, CDR1 is SGHVS and CDR2 is FNYEAQ. The CDR3 length is 16 residues. V was trimmed by 4 bases and J by 6 bases, leaving 18 bases between them.

The rearrangement uses TRBV19 and TRBJ2-7, with a possible D match to TRBD2 (5 bases). The CDR3 loop spans 16 amino acids. CDR1 is LNHDA and CDR2 is SQIVND in the germline V gene (reference sequence). V was clipped by 4 bases and J by 1 base, with 17 bases between them. This CDR3 is CASSNKGATESYEQYF. The CDR3 DNA reads TGTGCCAGTAGTAATAAGGGAGCCACTGAGTCCTACGAGCAGTACTTC. Filled out from reference TRBV19 and TRBJ2-7, the complete variable domain reads DGGITQSPKYLFRKEGQNVTLSCEQNLNHDAMYWYRQDPGQGLRLIYYSQIVNDFQKGDIAEGYSVSREKKESFPLTVTSAQKNPTAFYLCASSNKGATESYEQYFGPGTRLTVT.

This clone has only one observation. The V and J genes are TRBV11-3 and TRBJ2-1; no definite D call. V was clipped by 5 bases and J by 8 bases, with 13 bases between them. Germline V CDR1 and CDR2: SGHNT, YENEEA. This CDR3 has 13 amino acids. The CDR3 reads CASSPPGFDEQFF. The CDR3 DNA reads TGTGCCAGCAGCCCCCCCGGGTTTGATGAGCAGTTCTTC.

The J gene is TRBJ2-7, the V gene TRBV5-1; 8 nucleotides match TRBD2. The CDR3 runs 16 residues. V gave up 0 bases and J gave up 0 bases; unmatched junction bases: 5. CDR1 SGHRS and CDR2 YFSETQ come from the germline V gene. The CDR3 loop is CASSLVSGKYSYEQYF. The CDR3 DNA sequence: TGCGCCAGCAGCTTGGTTAGCGGGAAATACTCCTACGAGCAGTACTTC.

This chain joins TRBV28 and TRBJ1-2; tentatively, D is TRBD1 (6 bases). Per the germline V gene, CDR1 is MDHEN and CDR2 is SYDVKM. V lost 7 bases and J lost 0, with 15 bases in between. The length of the CDR3 is 15 residues. The CDR3 region is CASISQGSANYGYTF. The CDR3 DNA is TGTGCCAGCATAAGCCAGGGGTCTGCTAACTATGGCTACACCTTC.

The V call is TRBV28, the J call TRBJ1-3, with D unresolved. V lost 3 bases to trimming and J lost 0 bases, with 15 bases between them. The germline V gene encodes CDR1 MDHEN and CDR2 SYDVKM. The CDR3 has 17 amino acids. CDR3 region: CASSFRSTYLSGNTIYF. CDR3 nucleotides: TGTGCCAGCAGTTTTCGTTCGACTTACCTCTCTGGAAACACCATATATTTT. Using reference TRBV28 and TRBJ1-3 for the parts outside the CDR3, the full variable domain is DVKVTQSSRYLVKRTGEKVFLECVQDMDHENMFWYRQDPGLGLRLIYFSYDVKMKEKGDIPEGYSVSREKKERFSLILESASTNQTSMYLCASSFRSTYLSGNTIYFGEGSWLTVV.

This clone is a singleton in its sample. The genes are TRBV19 and TRBJ1-5; possible D gene TRBD1, 6 bases. CDR1 and CDR2 (germline): LNHDA, SQIVND (reference sequence). V dropped 8 bases and J dropped 5 bases, with 10 bases sitting between them. CDR3 length equals 12 residues. The CDR3 DNA follows: TGTGCCAGTTCGGACAGATATCAGCCCCAGCATTTT. This codes for CASSDRYQPQHF.

The V call is TRBV7-6, the J call TRBJ2-1, with 9 bases fitting TRBD2. Germline V CDR1 and CDR2: SGHVS, FNYEAQ. This CDR3 has 15 amino acids. The J segment lost 8 bases and the V segment lost 5 bases, leaving 10 bases of the junction unmatched. The CDR3 loop is CASSAEGGGAYEQFF. CDR3 sequence (DNA): TGTGCCAGCAGCGCTGAGGGCGGGGGGGCCTATGAGCAGTTCTTC.

The genes are TRBV19 and TRBJ2-1, with TRBD2 identical over 9 bases. The CDR3 contains 16 residues. V shed 4 bases and J 1 base; nucleotides not matched to a gene: 5. Germline V lookup: CDR1 LNHDA, CDR2 SQIVND (reference sequence). The CDR3 region has the DNA TGTGCCAGTAGTAACAGCGGGGGGCGGTCCTACAATGAGCAGTTCTTC. Its protein product is CASSNSGGRSYNEQFF. Looking up the rest from reference TRBV19 and TRBJ2-1 gives the full variable domain: DGGITQSPKYLFRKEGQNVTLSCEQNLNHDAMYWYRQDPGQGLRLIYYSQIVNDFQKGDIAEGYSVSREKKESFPLTVTSAQKNPTAFYLCASSNSGGRSYNEQFFGPGTRLTVL.

The genes are TRBV28 and TRBJ2-1, with 9 nucleotides matching TRBD2. The CDR3 totals 20 residues. Germline CDR1 MDHEN, CDR2 SYDVKM. Trimming cost V 1 base and J 8 bases; bases outside gene matches: 21. This CDR3 is CASSLYPPRWLSGGFYEQFF. CDR3 sequence (DNA): TGTGCCAGCAGTTTATATCCACCACGGTGGCTGAGCGGGGGGTTCTATGAGCAGTTCTTC. The full variable domain, in which reference TRBV28 and TRBJ2-1 provide the parts outside the CDR3, is DVKVTQSSRYLVKRTGEKVFLECVQDMDHENMFWYRQDPGLGLRLIYFSYDVKMKEKGDIPEGYSVSREKKERFSLILESASTNQTSMYLCASSLYPPRWLSGGFYEQFFGPGTRLTVL.

The chain employs TRBV6-5 and TRBJ2-5; D remains ambiguous. The germline V gene has CDR1 MNHEY and CDR2 SVGAGI. This CDR3 has 14 amino acids. V gave up 5 bases and J gave up 1 base, with 11 bases separating them. In DNA form, the CDR3 reads TGTGCCAGCAGTCCTCGGAGCCCCCAAGAGACCCAGTACTTC. It codes for CASSPRSPQETQYF.

Only a few counts were recorded for this clone. The J gene is TRBJ2-7, the V gene TRBV7-2; TRBD1 aligns across 7 bases. The CDR3 runs 13 residues. Germline CDR1 SGHTA, CDR2 FQGNSA. The ends lost 1 base at V and 4 bases at J; junction bases unmatched: 1. The CDR3 nucleotides read TGTGCCAGCAGCTTAGACAGGGGATACGAGCAGTACTTC. Translation: CASSLDRGYEQYF. Based on the CDR3 plus reference TRBV7-2 and TRBJ2-7, the full variable domain is GAGVSQSPSNKVTEKGKDVELRCDPISGHTALYWYRQSLGQGLEFLIYFQGNSAPDKSGLPSDRFSAERTGGSVSTLTIQRTQQEDSAVYLCASSLDRGYEQYFGPGTRLTVT.

The chain uses TRBV5-4 and TRBJ1-2; 7 nucleotides line up with TRBD1. The CDR3 contains 14 residues. After removal of 1 base from V and 4 bases from J, the junction contained 4 bases not matched to a gene. Looked up from germline, CDR1 is SGHNT and CDR2 is YYREEE (reference sequence). The CDR3 reads CASSLKGGGYGYTF. The CDR3 DNA reads TGTGCCAGCAGCTTGAAAGGGGGCGGCTATGGCTACACCTTC.